A single T cell receptor beta chain is shown here with its context. Its matching antigen is unknown. These data belong to a study of T cell responses to AZD1222 COVID-19 vaccine. Study-level findings and limits: Of spike-specific TCRs, nearly half reportedly target regions left unmutated in variants. The study identified only six AZD1222 recipients as seropositive at baseline. Mapped onto spike, vaccine-associated CD4 TCRs spanned it and were dominant at 160-218 and 743-854.

Germline V CDR1 and CDR2: MNHEY, SMNVEV (reference sequence). J lost 7 bases, V lost 5 bases, and 9 bases had no gene match. CDR3 length: 14 amino acids. Some clones are missing from TCRdb's copy, which holds only in-frame ones; the method was immunoSEQ multiplex PCR. The sample carries over 80,000 clones, roughly 92% recorded once. Here the sequenced sample was peripheral blood, taken 28 days after the second AZD1222 dose. The genes are TRBV27 and TRBJ2-5; 8 bases align to TRBD1. The TCR originated in an adult who received the AZD1222 COVID-19 vaccine. The DNA of the CDR3 is TGTGCCAGCAGTCCGGACAGGGCTATTGGGACCCAGTACTTC. The encoded protein is CASSPDRAIGTQYF.